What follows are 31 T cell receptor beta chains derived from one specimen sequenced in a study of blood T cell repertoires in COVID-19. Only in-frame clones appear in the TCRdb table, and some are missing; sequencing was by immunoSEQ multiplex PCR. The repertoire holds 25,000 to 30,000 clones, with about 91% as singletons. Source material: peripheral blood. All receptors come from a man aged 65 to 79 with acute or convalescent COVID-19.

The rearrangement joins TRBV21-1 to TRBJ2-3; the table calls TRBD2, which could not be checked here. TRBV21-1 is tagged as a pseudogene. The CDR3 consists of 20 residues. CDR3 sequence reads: CASSKALLAGGSPATDTQYF. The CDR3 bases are TGTGCCAGCAGCAAAGCGCTTCTAGCGGGAGGGTCCCCAGCCACAGATACGCAGTATTTT.

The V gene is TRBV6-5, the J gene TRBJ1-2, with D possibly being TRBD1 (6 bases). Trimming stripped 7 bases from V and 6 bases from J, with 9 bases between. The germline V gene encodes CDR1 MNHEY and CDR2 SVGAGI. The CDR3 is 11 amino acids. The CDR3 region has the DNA TGTGCCAGCACCAGGGGAAATGGCTACACCTTC. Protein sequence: CASTRGNGYTF.

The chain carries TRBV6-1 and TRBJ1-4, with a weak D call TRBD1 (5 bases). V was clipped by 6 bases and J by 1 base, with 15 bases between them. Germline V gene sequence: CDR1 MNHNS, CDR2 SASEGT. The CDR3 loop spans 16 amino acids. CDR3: CASRELGGGTNEKLFF. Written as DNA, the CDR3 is TGTGCCAGCAGAGAACTTGGCGGGGGAACTAATGAAAAACTGTTTTTT.

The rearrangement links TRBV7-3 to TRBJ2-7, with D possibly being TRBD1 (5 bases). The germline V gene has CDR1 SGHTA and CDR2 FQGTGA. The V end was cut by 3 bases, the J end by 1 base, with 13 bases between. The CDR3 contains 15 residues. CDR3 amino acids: CASSLGTGLSYEQYF. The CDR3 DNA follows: TGTGCCAGCAGCTTGGGAACAGGCTTATCCTACGAGCAGTACTTC.

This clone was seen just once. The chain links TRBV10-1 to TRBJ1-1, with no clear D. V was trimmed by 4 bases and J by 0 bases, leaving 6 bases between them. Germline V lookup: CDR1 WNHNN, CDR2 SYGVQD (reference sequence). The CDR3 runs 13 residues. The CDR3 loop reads CASSGQVNTEAFF. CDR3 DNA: TGCGCCAGCAGTGGGCAGGTGAACACTGAAGCTTTCTTT.

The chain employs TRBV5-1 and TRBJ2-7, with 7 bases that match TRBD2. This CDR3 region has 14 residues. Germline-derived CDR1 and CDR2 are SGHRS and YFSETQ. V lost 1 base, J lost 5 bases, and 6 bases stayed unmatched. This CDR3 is CASSLHTGGNEQYF. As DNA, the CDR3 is TGCGCCAGCAGCTTGCATACGGGAGGTAACGAGCAGTACTTC.

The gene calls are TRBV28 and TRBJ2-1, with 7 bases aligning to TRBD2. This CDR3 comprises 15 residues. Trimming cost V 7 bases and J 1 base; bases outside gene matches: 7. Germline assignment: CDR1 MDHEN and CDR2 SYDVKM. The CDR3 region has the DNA TGTGCCAGCACTATTAGCGGGTATTCCTACAATGAGCAGTTCTTC. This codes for CASTISGYSYNEQFF.

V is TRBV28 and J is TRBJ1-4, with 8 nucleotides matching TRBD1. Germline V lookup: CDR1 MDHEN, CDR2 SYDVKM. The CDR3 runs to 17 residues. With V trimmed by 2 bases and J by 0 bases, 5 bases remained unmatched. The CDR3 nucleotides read TGTGCCAGCAGTTTAGAGGACAGGGACTCAACTAATGAAAAACTGTTTTTT. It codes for CASSLEDRDSTNEKLFF.

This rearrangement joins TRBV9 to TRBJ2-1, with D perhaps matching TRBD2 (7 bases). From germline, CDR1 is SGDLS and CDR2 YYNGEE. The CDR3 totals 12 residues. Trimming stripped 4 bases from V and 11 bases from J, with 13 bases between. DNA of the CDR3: TGTGCCAGCAGCCTCGGGGGGACACAGCAGTTCTTC. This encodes CASSLGGTQQFF.

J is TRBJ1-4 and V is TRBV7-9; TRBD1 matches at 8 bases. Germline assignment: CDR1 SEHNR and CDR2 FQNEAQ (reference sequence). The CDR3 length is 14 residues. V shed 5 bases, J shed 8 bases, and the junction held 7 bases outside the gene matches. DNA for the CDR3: TGTGCCAGCAGCAAGGGACAGGCCCTGGAAAAACTGTTTTTT. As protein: CASSKGQALEKLFF.

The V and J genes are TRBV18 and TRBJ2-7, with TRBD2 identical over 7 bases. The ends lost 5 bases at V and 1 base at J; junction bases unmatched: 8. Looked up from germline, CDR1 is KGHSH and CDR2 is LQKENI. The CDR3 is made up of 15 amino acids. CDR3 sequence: CASSSTSVISYEQYF. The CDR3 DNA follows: TGTGCCAGCTCATCAACTAGCGTTATATCCTACGAGCAGTACTTC. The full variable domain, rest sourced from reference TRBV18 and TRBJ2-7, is NAGVMQNPRHLVRRRGQEARLRCSPMKGHSHVYWYRQLPEEGLKFMVYLQKENIIDESGMPKERFSAEFPKEGPSILRIQQVVRGDSAAYFCASSSTSVISYEQYFGPGTRLTVT.

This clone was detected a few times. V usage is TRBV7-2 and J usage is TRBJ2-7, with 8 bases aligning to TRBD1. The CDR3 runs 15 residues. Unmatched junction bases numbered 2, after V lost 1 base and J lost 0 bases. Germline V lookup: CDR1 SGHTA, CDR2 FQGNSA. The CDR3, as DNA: TGTGCCAGCAGCTTAGGGGGGACAGGCTCCTACGAGCAGTACTTC. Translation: CASSLGGTGSYEQYF.

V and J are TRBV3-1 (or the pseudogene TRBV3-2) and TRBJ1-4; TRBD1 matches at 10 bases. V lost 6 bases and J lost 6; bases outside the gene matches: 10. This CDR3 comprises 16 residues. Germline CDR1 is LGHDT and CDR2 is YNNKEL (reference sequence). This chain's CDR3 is CASSPYVTGGDEKLFF. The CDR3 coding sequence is TGTGCCAGCAGTCCGTACGTGACAGGGGGCGATGAAAAACTGTTTTTT.

Here the CDR3 DNA reads TGTGCCAGCAGCGGGCCGGGACTAGCGGGATTAGATGAGCAGTTCTTC. This codes for CASSGPGLAGLDEQFF. The J gene is TRBJ2-1, the V gene TRBV7-9, with TRBD2 matching 13 bases. The CDR3 covers 16 residues. The ends lost 5 bases at V and 8 bases at J; junction bases unmatched: 9. The germline gives CDR1 SEHNR, CDR2 FQNEAQ (reference sequence). The full variable domain, in which reference TRBV7-9 and TRBJ2-1 provide the parts outside the CDR3, is DTGVSQNPRHKITKRGQNVTFRCDPISEHNRLYWYRQTLGQGPEFLTYFQNEAQLEKSRLLSDRFSAERPKGSFSTLEIQRTEQGDSAMYLCASSGPGLAGLDEQFFGPGTRLTVL.

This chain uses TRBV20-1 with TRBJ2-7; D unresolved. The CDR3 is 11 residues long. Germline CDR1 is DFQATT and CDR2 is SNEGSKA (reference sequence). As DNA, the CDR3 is TGCAGCCTTGGGCGCTCCTACGAGCAGTACTTC. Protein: CSLGRSYEQYF.

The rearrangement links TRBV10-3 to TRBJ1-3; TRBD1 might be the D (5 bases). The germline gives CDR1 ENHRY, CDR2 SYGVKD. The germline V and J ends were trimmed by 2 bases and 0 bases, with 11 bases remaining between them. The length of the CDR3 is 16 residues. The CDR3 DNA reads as TGTGCCATCAGTGAGGACAGAGGCTCCTCTGGAAACACCATATATTTT. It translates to CAISEDRGSSGNTIYF.

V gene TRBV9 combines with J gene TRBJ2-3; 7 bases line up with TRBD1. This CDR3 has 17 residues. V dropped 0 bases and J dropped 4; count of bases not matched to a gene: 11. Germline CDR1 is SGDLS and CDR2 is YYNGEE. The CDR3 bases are TGTGCCAGCAGCGTAGATCCAGATAGGGGGCTGTCAGATACGCAGTATTTT. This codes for CASSVDPDRGLSDTQYF.

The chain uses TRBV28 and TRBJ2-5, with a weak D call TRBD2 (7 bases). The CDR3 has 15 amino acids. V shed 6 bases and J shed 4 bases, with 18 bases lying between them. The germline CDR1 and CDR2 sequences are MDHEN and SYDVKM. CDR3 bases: TGTGCCAGCAGGTGGGGAGGGAAGGGGGGAGAGACCCAGTACTTC. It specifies CASRWGGKGGETQYF.

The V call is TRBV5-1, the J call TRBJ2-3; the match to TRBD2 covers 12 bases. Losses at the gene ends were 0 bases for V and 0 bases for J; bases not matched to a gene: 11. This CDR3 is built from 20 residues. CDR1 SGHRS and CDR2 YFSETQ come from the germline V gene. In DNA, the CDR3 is TGCGCCAGCAGCTTGGGTGGACTAGCGGGACGATTCAGGAGCACAGATACGCAGTATTTT. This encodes CASSLGGLAGRFRSTDTQYF.

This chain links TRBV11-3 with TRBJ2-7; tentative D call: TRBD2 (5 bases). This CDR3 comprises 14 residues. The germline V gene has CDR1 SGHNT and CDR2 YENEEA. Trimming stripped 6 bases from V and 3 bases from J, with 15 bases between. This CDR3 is CASSPGGSGYEQYF. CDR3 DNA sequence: TGTGCCAGCAGTCCAGGAGGTTCCGGCTACGAGCAGTACTTC.

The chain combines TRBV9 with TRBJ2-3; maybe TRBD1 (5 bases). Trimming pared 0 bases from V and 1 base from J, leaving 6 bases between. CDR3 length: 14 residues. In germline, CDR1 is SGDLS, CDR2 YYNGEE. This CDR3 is CASSVEGGTDTQYF. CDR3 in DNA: TGTGCCAGCAGCGTAGAAGGGGGCACAGATACGCAGTATTTT.

The chain's CDR3 is CASSLRQGSQETQYF. The DNA of the CDR3 is TGTGCCAGCAGCTTACGACAGGGGTCCCAAGAGACCCAGTACTTC. This chain joins TRBV7-3 and TRBJ2-5; 8 nucleotides match TRBD1. Germline lookup yields CDR1 SGHTA and CDR2 FQGTGA. CDR3 size: 15 residues. V lost 2 bases to trimming and J lost 1 base; unmatched junction nucleotides: 3.

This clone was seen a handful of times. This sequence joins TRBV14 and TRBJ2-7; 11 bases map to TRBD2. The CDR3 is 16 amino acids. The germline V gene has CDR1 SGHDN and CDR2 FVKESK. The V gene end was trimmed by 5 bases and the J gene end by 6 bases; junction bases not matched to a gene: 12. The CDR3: CASSKLASGRFSEQYF. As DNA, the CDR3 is TGTGCCAGCAGCAAGCTGGCTAGCGGGAGGTTCAGCGAGCAGTACTTC.

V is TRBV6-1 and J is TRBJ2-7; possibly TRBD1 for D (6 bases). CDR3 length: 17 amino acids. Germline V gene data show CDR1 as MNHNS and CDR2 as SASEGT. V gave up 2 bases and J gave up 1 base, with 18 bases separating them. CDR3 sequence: CASSEILVWQGSYEQYF. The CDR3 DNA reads TGTGCCAGCAGTGAAATCTTAGTATGGCAGGGGTCCTACGAGCAGTACTTC.

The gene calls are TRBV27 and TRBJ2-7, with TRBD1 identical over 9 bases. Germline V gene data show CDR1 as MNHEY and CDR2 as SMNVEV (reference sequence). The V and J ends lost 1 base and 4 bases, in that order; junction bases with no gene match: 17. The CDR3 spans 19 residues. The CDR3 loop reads CASSLFSGTGTGEGYEQYF. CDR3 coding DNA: TGTGCCAGCAGTTTATTTTCCGGGACAGGGACTGGCGAAGGGTACGAGCAGTACTTC.

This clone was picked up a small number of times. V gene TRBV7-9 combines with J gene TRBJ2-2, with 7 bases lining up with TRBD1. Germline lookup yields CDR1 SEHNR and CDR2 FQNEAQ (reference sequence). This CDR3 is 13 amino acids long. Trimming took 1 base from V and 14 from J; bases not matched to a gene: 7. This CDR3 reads CASSLVGQDPLFF. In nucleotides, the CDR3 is TGTGCCAGCAGCTTAGTCGGACAGGACCCTCTGTTTTTT.

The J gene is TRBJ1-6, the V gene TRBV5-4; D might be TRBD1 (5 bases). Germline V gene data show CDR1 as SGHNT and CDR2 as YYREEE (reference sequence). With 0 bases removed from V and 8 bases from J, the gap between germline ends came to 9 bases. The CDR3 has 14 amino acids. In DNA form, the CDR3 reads TGTGCCAGCAGCTTGGCACAGGTAGATTCACCCCTCCACTTT. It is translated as CASSLAQVDSPLHF.

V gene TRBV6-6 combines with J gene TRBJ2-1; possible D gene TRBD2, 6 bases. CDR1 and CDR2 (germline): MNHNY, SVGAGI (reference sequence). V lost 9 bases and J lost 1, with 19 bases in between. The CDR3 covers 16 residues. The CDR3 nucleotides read TGTGCCAGTCGATGGAGCGGGTCGACTTCCTACAATGAGCAGTTCTTC. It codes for CASRWSGSTSYNEQFF.

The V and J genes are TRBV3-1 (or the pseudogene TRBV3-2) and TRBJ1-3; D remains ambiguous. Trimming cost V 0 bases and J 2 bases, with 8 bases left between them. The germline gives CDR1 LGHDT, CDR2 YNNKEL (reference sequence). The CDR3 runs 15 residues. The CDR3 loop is CASSQDAVPGNTIYF. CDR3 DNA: TGTGCCAGCAGCCAAGATGCGGTACCTGGAAACACCATATATTTT.

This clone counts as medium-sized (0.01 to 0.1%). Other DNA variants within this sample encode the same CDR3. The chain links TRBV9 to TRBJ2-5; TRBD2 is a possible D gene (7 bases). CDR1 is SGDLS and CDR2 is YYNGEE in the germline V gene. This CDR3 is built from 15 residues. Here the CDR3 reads CPPRGGGGPQETQYF. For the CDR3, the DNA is TGTCCCCCCCGCGGAGGGGGGGGGCCCCAAGAGACCCAGTACTTC.

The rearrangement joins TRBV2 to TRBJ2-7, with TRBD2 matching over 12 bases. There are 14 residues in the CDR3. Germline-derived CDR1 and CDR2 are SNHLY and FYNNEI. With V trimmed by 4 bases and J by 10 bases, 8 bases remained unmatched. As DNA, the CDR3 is TGTGCCAGCAGTGGGACTAGCGGGAATAGTCCCCAGTACTTC. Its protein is CASSGTSGNSPQYF.